The 18 T cell receptor beta chains listed next were all sequenced from one sample in a study of early stage breast cancer tumors. Libraries were prepared by immunoSEQ multiplex PCR; TCRdb keeps only in-frame clonotypes and omits some of them. Of more than 65,000 clones in the sample, 80% are singletons; the top ten hold 4.7%. Sequenced input: blood. These receptors were obtained from a person aged 35-50 years with breast cancer.

There are a few counts of this clone. The chain combines TRBV27 with TRBJ1-1, with D perhaps TRBD1 (6 bases). The CDR3 sequence is 13 residues long. V gave up 6 bases and J gave up 5 bases, with 13 bases separating them. Germline V CDR1 and CDR2: MNHEY, SMNVEV (reference sequence). This chain's CDR3 is CASRPTGLTEAFF. The CDR3 DNA follows: TGTGCCAGCAGACCCACAGGGTTGACTGAAGCTTTCTTT.

This chain links TRBV29-1 with TRBJ2-5; D ambiguous. This CDR3 contains 13 residues. V was shortened by 0 bases and J by 5 bases, with 10 bases between the two germline ends. Germline lookup yields CDR1 SQVTM and CDR2 ANQGSEA. The CDR3 protein is CSVEDRVQETQYF. The DNA for the CDR3 is TGCAGCGTTGAAGATCGAGTTCAGGAGACCCAGTACTTC.

This clone appeared once. Other DNA sequences in the same sample also yield this CDR3. The gene calls are TRBV30 and TRBJ1-1, with D tentatively TRBD1 (5 bases). The CDR3 consists of 13 residues. The germline gives CDR1 GTSNPN, CDR2 SVGIG (reference sequence). V shed 0 bases and J shed 2 bases, with 7 bases lying between them. The CDR3 region is CAWSVRGNTEAFF. In DNA form, the CDR3 reads TGTGCCTGGAGTGTGAGGGGAAACACTGAAGCTTTCTTT.

The chain carries TRBV5-1 and TRBJ2-1, with TRBD2 matching over 9 bases. The CDR3 spans 13 residues. The V gene's germline CDR1 is SGHRS and CDR2 YFSETQ. J gave up 6 bases and V 4 bases, and 2 bases lay outside the gene matches. The CDR3 DNA is TGCGCCAGCAGCATTAGCGGGAGCAATGAGCAGTTCTTC. This translates into CASSISGSNEQFF.

J is TRBJ1-5 and V is TRBV2; no reliable D call. Per the germline V gene, CDR1 is SNHLY and CDR2 is FYNNEI. The V end lost 2 bases, the J end lost 1 base, and 6 bases lay between the germline ends. This CDR3 is built from 14 residues. For the CDR3, the DNA is TGTGCCAGCAGTGAATCCCGGAGCAATCAGCCCCAGCATTTT. Its translation: CASSESRSNQPQHF.

This sequence joins TRBV19 and TRBJ2-2; 8 nucleotides match TRBD1. Unmatched junction bases numbered 5, after V lost 4 bases and J lost 1 base. Germline V gene sequence: CDR1 LNHDA, CDR2 SQIVND (reference sequence). The CDR3 totals 16 residues. The CDR3 nucleotides are TGTGCCAGTAGTACCTCGGGACAGGTGAACACCGGGGAGCTGTTTTTT. As protein: CASSTSGQVNTGELFF.

Here the CDR3 DNA reads TGTGCCACCAGCAGAGGAATTATGACCTCCTATGGCTACACCTTC. This codes for CATSRGIMTSYGYTF. The gene calls are TRBV15 and TRBJ1-2; no clear D. V was clipped by 1 base and J by 4 bases, with 13 bases between them. CDR3 length equals 15 residues. CDR1 LNHNV and CDR2 YYDKDF come from the germline V gene (reference sequence).

The chain joins TRBV7-8 to TRBJ2-1; D perhaps matches TRBD2 (6 bases). The germline CDR1 and CDR2 sequences are SGHVS and FQNEAQ. This CDR3 comprises 17 residues. The V end lost 4 bases, the J end lost 0 bases, and 16 bases lay between the germline ends. CDR3 sequence (DNA): TGTGCCAGCAGCTCCTCTCTGACTAGTCCCTCCTACAATGAGCAGTTCTTC. This codes for CASSSSLTSPSYNEQFF.

The chain joins TRBV7-8 to TRBJ2-7; 7 bases align to TRBD1. The CDR3 is 14 amino acids. CDR1 and CDR2 from the germline V gene are SGHVS and FQNEAQ. The ends lost 4 bases at V and 3 bases at J; junction bases unmatched: 6. CDR3 amino acids: CASSSGTEFYEQYF. CDR3 DNA: TGTGCCAGCAGCTCTGGGACAGAATTCTACGAGCAGTACTTC.

V is TRBV2 and J is TRBJ2-7, with 8 bases that match TRBD2. Germline V gene sequence: CDR1 SNHLY, CDR2 FYNNEI. The CDR3 sequence is 16 residues long. J lost 2 bases, V lost 3 bases, and 9 bases had no gene match. CDR3: CASSERGRTNAYEQYF. The DNA for the CDR3 is TGTGCCAGCAGTGAGCGCGGGAGGACCAACGCCTACGAGCAGTACTTC. Together with reference TRBV2 and TRBJ2-7, the CDR3 gives the full variable domain: EPEVTQTPSHQVTQMGQEVILRCVPISNHLYFYWYRQILGQKVEFLVSFYNNEISEKSEIFDDQFSVERPDGSNFTLKIRSTKLEDSAMYFCASSERGRTNAYEQYFGPGTRLTVT.

The CDR3 nucleotides are TGTGCCAGCAGCCTCGCAAGGGGTTACACTGAAGCTTTCTTT. Its translation: CASSLARGYTEAFF. This chain connects TRBV14 to TRBJ1-1; TRBD1 might be the D (5 bases). CDR3 size: 14 residues. Per the germline V gene, CDR1 is SGHDN and CDR2 is FVKESK. V lost 4 bases and J lost 3, with 12 bases in between.

J is TRBJ1-1 and V is TRBV5-4; D is undetermined. Germline CDR1 and CDR2: SGHNT and YYREEE (reference sequence). The V gene lost 6 bases and the J gene lost 5 bases, with 14 bases spanning the gap. This CDR3 region has 13 residues. CDR3 DNA sequence: TGTGCCAGCAACGCACAGACGTTAACTGAAGCTTTCTTT. This encodes CASNAQTLTEAFF.

This clone was observed a handful of times. The gene calls are TRBV28 and TRBJ2-7, with 11 bases fitting TRBD2. The CDR3 is 14 residues long. After removal of 5 bases from V and 6 bases from J, the junction contained 6 bases not matched to a gene. CDR1 is MDHEN and CDR2 is SYDVKM in the germline V gene. The CDR3 region is CASSPGTSGVEQYF. The CDR3 DNA follows: TGTGCCAGCAGTCCCGGGACTAGCGGAGTCGAGCAGTACTTC.

This clone was recorded a few times. The V gene is TRBV7-6, the J gene TRBJ1-3, with 7 bases matching TRBD1. V was clipped by 7 bases and J by 0 bases; unmatched bases: 6. CDR1 is SGHVS, CDR2 FNYEAQ, per germline. The CDR3 covers 15 residues. The chain's CDR3 is CASTLTGVSGNTIYF. CDR3 nucleotide sequence: TGTGCCAGCACTTTAACAGGGGTCTCTGGAAACACCATATATTTT.

The genes are TRBV19 and TRBJ2-7; TRBD2 matches at 8 bases. The CDR3 loop spans 16 amino acids. CDR1 is LNHDA, CDR2 SQIVND, per germline (reference sequence). The V gene end was trimmed by 5 bases and the J gene end by 0 bases; junction bases not matched to a gene: 9. The chain's CDR3 is CASSPELAASSYEQYF. Here the CDR3 DNA reads TGTGCCAGTAGTCCTGAACTAGCGGCGAGCTCCTACGAGCAGTACTTC.

J is TRBJ2-3 and V is TRBV5-6; D possibly corresponds to TRBD2 (6 bases). The germline V gene encodes CDR1 SGHDT and CDR2 YYEEEE. The CDR3 is 14 residues long. V was pared by 4 bases and J by 11 bases, with 20 bases between. The CDR3 DNA follows: TGTGCCAGCAGCCCCGGGACCGGACTAAGAAGGCAGTATTTT. Protein product: CASSPGTGLRRQYF.

The chain employs TRBV29-1 and TRBJ1-1; 8 bases are a match to TRBD1. Germline V gene lookup returns CDR1 SQVTM and CDR2 ANQGSEA. The V gene end was trimmed by 3 bases and the J gene end by 4 bases; junction bases not matched to a gene: 4. The CDR3 extends over 13 amino acids. DNA for the CDR3: TGCAGCGTTGACAGACAGGGGATCACTGAAGCTTTCTTT. It is translated as CSVDRQGITEAFF.

This rearrangement joins TRBV6-5 to TRBJ2-7; 8 nucleotides align to TRBD1. V was pared by 7 bases and J by 6 bases, with 11 bases of the junction left unmatched. The CDR3 totals 14 residues. Per germline, CDR1 MNHEY and CDR2 SVGAGI. The chain's CDR3 is CASNQQGGTLEQYF. DNA for the CDR3: TGTGCCAGCAACCAACAGGGGGGAACTCTCGAGCAGTACTTC.